The table lists the clone carrying this T cell receptor (beta chain) with a count of one. The sample originates from a study of blood T cell repertoires in COVID-19. Germline V gene sequence: CDR1 SGHRS, CDR2 YFSETQ. CDR3 length equals 15 residues. Trimming pared 2 bases from V and 0 bases from J, leaving 11 bases between. Profiled with immunoSEQ multiplex PCR; TCRdb holds only in-frame clones, not every one. Of tens of thousands of clones in the sample, 70% to 80% were seen once. The clonotype comes from a man aged 60-69 years with active or convalescent COVID-19. Sequenced: peripheral blood. The rearrangement joins TRBV5-1 to TRBJ1-1; D may be TRBD1 (5 bases). Here the CDR3 reads CASSFTGIMNTEAFF. DNA of the CDR3: TGCGCCAGCAGCTTTACAGGAATCATGAACACTGAAGCTTTCTTT.